There are many counts of the clone carrying this T cell receptor beta chain. Antigen: not known. The data were obtained in a study of early T cells in non-severe SARS-CoV-2 infection. There are 15 residues in the CDR3. Trimming removed 5 bases from V and 4 bases from J; junction bases left unmatched: 8. Per the germline V gene, CDR1 is MNHEY and CDR2 is SMNVEV (reference sequence). Each CDR3 protein gets one entry after TCRdb re-called the 5' RACE reads with MiXCR. The sample has roughly 35,000 distinct CDR3 sequences; around 7% are singletons. Study conclusions and caveats: VDJdb-based matching was biased toward anti-spike CD8 responses and missed private and CD4 specificities.

The chain recombines TRBV27 with TRBJ1-5, with 7 bases that match TRBD1. Sequenced: whole blood. The TCR originated in an adult who was a healthcare worker with PCR-confirmed SARS-CoV-2 infection or an uninfected control (not recorded which). CDR3 amino acids: CASSLHTGVNQPQHF. The CDR3 DNA sequence: TGTGCCAGCAGTCTTCATACAGGGGTGAATCAGCCCCAGCATTTT.